This T cell receptor (beta chain) was recovered during a study of regulatory T cells in long-lasting Graves disease. Both iRepertoire HTBI primers and Arm-PCR of CDR3 regions were used to build the TCR beta libraries. TCRdb analysed the multiplex PCR reads with MiXCR anew, one entry per CDR3 protein. The sample lists 400,000 to 650,000 distinct CDR3 sequences, about 16% occurring once. Time point reported: newly diagnosed GD, antithyroid drugs for less than 3 months. The TCR library was prepared using RNA isolated from PBMCs. The CDR3 is 13 amino acids. Germline CDR1 and CDR2: DFQATT and SNEGSKA (reference sequence). These data also featured in a second study, about T cells in Graves' hyperthyroidism and ophthalmopathy. That publication notes: Hyperthyroidism was newly diagnosed in patients aged 18 to 65 (duration under 2 months).

The source of this sequence is a woman aged 35-65 years with Graves disease. The specimen comprised peripheral blood mononuclear cells (PBMCs), sampled at new diagnosis, from a patient treated with antithyroid drugs. This chain uses TRBV20-1 with TRBJ2-5, with a weak D call TRBD2 (6 bases). DNA for the CDR3: TGCAGCGTCCGGGGGTCCGGTCAAGAGACCCAGTACTTC. Its translation: CSVRGSGQETQYF.